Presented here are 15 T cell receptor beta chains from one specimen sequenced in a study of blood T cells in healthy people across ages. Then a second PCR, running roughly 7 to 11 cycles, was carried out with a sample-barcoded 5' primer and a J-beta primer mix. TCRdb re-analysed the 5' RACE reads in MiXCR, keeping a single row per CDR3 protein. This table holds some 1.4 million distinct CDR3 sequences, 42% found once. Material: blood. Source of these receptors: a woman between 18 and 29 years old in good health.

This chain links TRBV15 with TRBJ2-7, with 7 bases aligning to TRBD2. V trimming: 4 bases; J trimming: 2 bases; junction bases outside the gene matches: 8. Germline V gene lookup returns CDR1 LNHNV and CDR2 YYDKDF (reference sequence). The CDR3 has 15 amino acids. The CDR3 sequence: CATSTPGGTTYEQYF. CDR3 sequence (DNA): TGTGCCACCAGCACCCCCGGGGGGACCACCTACGAGCAGTACTTC.

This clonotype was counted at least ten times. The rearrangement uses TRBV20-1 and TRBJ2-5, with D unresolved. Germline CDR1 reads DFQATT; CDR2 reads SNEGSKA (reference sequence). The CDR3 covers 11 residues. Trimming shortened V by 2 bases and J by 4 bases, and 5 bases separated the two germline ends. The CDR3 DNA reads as TGCAGTGCTAGAATAGGAGAGACCCAGTACTTC. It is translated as CSARIGETQYF.

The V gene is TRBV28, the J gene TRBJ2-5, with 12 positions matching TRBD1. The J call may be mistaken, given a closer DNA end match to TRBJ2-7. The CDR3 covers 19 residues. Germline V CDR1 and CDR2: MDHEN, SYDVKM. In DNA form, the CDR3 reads TGTGCCAGCAGCAAATTGGGACAGGGGGCGTTGGCTCGCTCCTACGAGCAGTACTTC. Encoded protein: CASSKLGQGALARSYEQYF.

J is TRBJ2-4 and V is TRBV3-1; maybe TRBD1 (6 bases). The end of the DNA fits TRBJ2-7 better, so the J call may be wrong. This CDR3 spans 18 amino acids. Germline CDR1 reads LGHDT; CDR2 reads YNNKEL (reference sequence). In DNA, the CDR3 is TGTGCCAGCAGCCAAGATATGAGGGTATGGACAGTCTCAGGCGAGCAGTACTTC. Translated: CASSQDMRVWTVSGEQYF.

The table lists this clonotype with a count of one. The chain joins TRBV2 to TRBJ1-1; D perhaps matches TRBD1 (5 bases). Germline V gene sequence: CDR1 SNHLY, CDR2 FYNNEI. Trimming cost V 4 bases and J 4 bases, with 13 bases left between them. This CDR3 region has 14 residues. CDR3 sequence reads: CASSVQVGGTEAFF. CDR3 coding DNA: TGTGCCAGCAGTGTGCAGGTGGGGGGCACTGAAGCTTTCTTT.

The CDR3 here is CASSRGDTQNSPLHF. The CDR3 DNA is TGTGCCAGCAGCCGAGGGGACACCCAGAATTCACCCCTCCACTTT. This sequence joins TRBV3-1 and TRBJ1-6, with a possible D match to TRBD1 (6 bases). CDR3 size: 15 residues. Germline CDR1 and CDR2: LGHDT and YNNKEL (reference sequence). The V and J ends lost 4 bases and 7 bases respectively, with 14 bases between them.

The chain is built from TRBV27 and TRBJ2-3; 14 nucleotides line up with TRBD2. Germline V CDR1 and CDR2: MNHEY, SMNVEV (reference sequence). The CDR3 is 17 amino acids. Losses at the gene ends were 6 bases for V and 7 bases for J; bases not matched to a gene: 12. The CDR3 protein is CASRSGTSGGPSYTQYF. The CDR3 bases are TGTGCCAGCAGATCCGGGACTAGCGGGGGCCCCTCTTATACGCAGTATTTT.

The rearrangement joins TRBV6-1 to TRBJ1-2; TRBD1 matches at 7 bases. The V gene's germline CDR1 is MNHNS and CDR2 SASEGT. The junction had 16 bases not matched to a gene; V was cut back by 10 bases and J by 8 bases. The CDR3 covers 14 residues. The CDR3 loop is CATNPGTVARGYTF. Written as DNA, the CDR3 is TGTGCCACCAACCCCGGGACAGTTGCGCGGGGCTACACCTTC.

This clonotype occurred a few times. CDR3 region: CSASRRGGGFQETQYF. The CDR3 bases are TGCAGTGCTTCCAGGAGGGGAGGGGGGTTCCAAGAGACCCAGTACTTC. The chain joins TRBV20-1 to TRBJ2-5; the D gene is possibly TRBD2 (7 bases). CDR3 size: 16 residues. The germline CDR1 and CDR2 sequences are DFQATT and SNEGSKA (reference sequence). The V and J ends lost 5 bases and 1 base respectively, with 20 bases between them.

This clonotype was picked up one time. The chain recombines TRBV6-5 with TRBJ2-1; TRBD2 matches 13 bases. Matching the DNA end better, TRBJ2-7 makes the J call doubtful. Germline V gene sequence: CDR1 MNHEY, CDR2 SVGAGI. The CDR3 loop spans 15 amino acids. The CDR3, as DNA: TGTGCCAGCAGTCAGGGGACTAGCGGGAAGTATGAGCAGTACTTC. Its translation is CASSQGTSGKYEQYF.

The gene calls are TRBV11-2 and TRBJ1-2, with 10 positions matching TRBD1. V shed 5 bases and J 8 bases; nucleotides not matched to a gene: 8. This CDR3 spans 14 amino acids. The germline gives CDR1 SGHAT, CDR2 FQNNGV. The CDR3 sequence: CASSHRQGAEGYTF. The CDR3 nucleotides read TGTGCCAGCAGCCACAGACAGGGGGCTGAAGGCTACACCTTC.

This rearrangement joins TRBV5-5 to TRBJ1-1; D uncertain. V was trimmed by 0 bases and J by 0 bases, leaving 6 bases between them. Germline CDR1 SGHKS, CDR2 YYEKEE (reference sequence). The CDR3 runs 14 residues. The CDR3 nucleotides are TGTGCCAGCAGCTTGGAACTACTGAACACTGAAGCTTTCTTT. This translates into CASSLELLNTEAFF.

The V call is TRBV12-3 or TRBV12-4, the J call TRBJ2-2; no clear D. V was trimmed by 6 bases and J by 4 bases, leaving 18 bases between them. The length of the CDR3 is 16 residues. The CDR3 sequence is CASSPALRAATGELFF. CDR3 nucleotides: TGTGCCAGCAGCCCAGCCCTAAGGGCGGCCACCGGGGAGCTGTTTTTT.

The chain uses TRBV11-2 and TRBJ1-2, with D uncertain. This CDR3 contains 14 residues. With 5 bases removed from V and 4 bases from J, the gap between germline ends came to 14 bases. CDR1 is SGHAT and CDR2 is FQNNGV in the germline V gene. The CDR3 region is CASSPSAMGYGYTF. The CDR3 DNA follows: TGTGCCAGCAGCCCCAGCGCAATGGGCTATGGCTACACCTTC.

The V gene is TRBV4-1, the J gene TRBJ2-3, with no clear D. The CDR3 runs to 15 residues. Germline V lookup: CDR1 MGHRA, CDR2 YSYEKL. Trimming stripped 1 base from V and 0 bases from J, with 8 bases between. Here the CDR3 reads CASSQVSPSTDTQYF. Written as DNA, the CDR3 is TGCGCCAGCAGCCAAGTTTCACCCAGCACAGATACGCAGTATTTT.